Listed below are T cell receptor beta chains from one sample, sequenced in a study of Ad26.COV2.S vaccination and SARS-CoV-2 variants. Clones were sequenced by immunoSEQ multiplex PCR, and TCRdb holds only the in-frame ones, with some missing. The sample yields about 350,000 clones, less than 90% seen once. Sample: peripheral blood, taken in a trial of Ad26.COV2.S vaccine versus placebo. The source of these receptors is a person aged 18-65 years who received the Ad26.COV2.S COVID-19 vaccine or a placebo. The conserved cysteine and the conserved F or W are not part of the CDR3 here. A row's size may be missing; if present it is once, few, many or a size class.

>NA|TRBV7-3
ASSFDIRDEQY
>few|TRBV6-6
ASSPIEGSLYSYEQY
>NA|TRBV30
AWSQGAPYNEQF
>NA|TRBV5-6
ASSRVGTGSYEQY
>NA|TRBV19
ASSIADSRQPQH
>NA|TRBV28
ASSLIAGGFSVSAF
>NA|TRBV7-9
ASSLGAAGELF
>NA|TRBV19
ASSIGEGNRGRNTEAF
>NA|TRBV19
ASMESLTNSPLH
>NA|TRBV7-3
ASSLMRGGSYNEQF
>NA|TRBV5-6
ASMRDAVDEQF
>NA|TRBV6-1
ASSERQMNTEAF
>few|TRBV3-1/TRBV3-2
ASSQDRGARGGEQY
>once|TRBV28
ASSLSVSTDTQY
>few|TRBV4-3
ASSQEGQGTGELF
>NA|TRBV5-1
ASSLVQGSYEQY
>NA|TRBV6-6
ASSPLERVGNEQF
>NA|TRBV11-2
ASSLAPLDTQY
>NA|TRBV7-2
ASSLSGAAYGYT
>NA|TRBV29-1
SVGQPKETQY
>NA|TRBV11-3
ASSLDPTHGELF
>NA|TRBV14
ASSQGRNYGYT
>NA|TRBV11-3
ASSSSGRAETQY
>NA|TRBV10-3
AISESPGQDTGGTEAF
>few|TRBV4-1
ASSWDSNQPQH
>NA|TRBV30
AWSGLVSYNEQF
>once|TRBV19
ASSMSSQRGVGELF
>NA|TRBV28
ASSSIPSVGGSTGELF
>NA|TRBV30
ACSTGGSYEQY
>NA|TRBV12-1
ASSFSGHPRRKNEQF
>NA|TRBV27
ASRDPGQANYGYT
>few|TRBV6-2/TRBV6-3
ASSRRWASGNTIY
>NA|TRBV7-9
ASSQGDAPLH
>few|TRBV29-1
SVKDRAREKLF
>NA|TRBV27
ASRGDRGQY
>NA|TRBV4-3
ASSQGAGTGYNEQF